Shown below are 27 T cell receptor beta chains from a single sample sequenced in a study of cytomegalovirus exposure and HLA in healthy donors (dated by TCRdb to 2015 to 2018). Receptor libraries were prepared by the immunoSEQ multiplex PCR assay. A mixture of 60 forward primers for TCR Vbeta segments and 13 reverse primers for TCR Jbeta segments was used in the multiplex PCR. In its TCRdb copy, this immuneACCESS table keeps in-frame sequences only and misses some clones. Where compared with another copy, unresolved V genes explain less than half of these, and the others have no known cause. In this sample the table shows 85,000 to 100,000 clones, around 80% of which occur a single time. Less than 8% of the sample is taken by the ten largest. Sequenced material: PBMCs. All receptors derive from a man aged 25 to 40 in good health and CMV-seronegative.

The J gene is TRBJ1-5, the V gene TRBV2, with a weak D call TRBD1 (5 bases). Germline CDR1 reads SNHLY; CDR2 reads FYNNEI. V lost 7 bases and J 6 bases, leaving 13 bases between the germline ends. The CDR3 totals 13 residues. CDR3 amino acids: CASNPGGVQPQHF. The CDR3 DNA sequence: TGTGCCAGCAATCCGGGGGGGGTTCAGCCCCAGCATTTT.

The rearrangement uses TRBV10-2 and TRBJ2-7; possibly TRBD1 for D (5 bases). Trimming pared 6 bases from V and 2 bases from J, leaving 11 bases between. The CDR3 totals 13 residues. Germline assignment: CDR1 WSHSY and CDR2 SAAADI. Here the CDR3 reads CASRVRGTYEQYF. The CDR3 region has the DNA TGCGCCAGCAGAGTAAGGGGTACCTACGAGCAGTACTTC.

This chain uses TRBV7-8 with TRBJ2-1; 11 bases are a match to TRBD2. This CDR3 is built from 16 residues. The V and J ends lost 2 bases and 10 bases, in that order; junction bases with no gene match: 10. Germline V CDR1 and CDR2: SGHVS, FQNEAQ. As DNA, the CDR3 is TGTGCCAGCAGCTTACTTAGCGGGGGGGCGGTATTCGAGCAGTTCTTC. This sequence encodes CASSLLSGGAVFEQFF.

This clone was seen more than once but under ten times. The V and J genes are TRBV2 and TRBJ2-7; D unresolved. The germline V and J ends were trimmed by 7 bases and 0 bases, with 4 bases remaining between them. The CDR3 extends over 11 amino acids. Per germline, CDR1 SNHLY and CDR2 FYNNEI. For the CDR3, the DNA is TGTGCCAGCACTTACTCCTACGAGCAGTACTTC. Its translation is CASTYSYEQYF.

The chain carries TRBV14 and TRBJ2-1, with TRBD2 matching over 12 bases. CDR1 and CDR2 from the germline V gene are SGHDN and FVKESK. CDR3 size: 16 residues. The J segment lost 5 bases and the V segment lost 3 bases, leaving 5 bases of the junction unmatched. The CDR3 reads CASSQTLAGGNNEQFF. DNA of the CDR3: TGTGCCAGCAGCCAGACCCTAGCGGGAGGGAACAATGAGCAGTTCTTC.

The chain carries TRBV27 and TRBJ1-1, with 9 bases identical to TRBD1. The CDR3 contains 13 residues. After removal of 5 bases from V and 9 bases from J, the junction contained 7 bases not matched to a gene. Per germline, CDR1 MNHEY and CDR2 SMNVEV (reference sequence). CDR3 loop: CASSADRGAKAFF. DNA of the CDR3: TGTGCCAGCAGTGCGGACAGGGGTGCTAAAGCTTTCTTT.

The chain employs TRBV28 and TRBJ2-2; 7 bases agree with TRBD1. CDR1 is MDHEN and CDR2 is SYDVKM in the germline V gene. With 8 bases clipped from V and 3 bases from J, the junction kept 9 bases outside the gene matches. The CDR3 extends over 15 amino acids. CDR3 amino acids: CASSKGQWDTGELFF. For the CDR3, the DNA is TGTGCCAGCTCTAAGGGACAGTGGGACACCGGGGAGCTGTTTTTT.

CDR3 DNA sequence: TGTGCCTGGAGTGTACGCGGCGGGACCTACGAGCAGTACTTC. Its protein is CAWSVRGGTYEQYF. This chain connects TRBV30 to TRBJ2-7, with D possibly being TRBD2 (6 bases). Per the germline V gene, CDR1 is GTSNPN and CDR2 is SVGIG (reference sequence). Trimming left V 0 bases short and J 2 bases short, with 11 bases between. The CDR3 consists of 14 residues.

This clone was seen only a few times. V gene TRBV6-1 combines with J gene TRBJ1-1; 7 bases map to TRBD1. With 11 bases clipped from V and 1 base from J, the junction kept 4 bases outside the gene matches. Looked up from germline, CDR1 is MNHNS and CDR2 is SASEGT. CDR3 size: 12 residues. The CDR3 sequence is CAYNRGNTEAFF. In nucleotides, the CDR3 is TGTGCCTACAACAGGGGGAACACTGAAGCTTTCTTT.

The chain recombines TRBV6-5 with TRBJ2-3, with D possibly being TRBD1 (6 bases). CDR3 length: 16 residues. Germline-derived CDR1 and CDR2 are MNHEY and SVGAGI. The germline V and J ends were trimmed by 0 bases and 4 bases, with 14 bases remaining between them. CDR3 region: CASSYSGRGIPDTQYF. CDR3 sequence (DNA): TGTGCCAGCAGTTACTCGGGCAGGGGAATTCCAGATACGCAGTATTTT.

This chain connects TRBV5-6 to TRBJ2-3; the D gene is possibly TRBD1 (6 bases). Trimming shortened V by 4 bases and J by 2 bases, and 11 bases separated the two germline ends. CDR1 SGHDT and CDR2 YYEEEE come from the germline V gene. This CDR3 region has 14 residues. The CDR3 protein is CASSRGQITDTQYF. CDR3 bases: TGTGCCAGCAGCCGAGGACAGATCACAGATACGCAGTATTTT.

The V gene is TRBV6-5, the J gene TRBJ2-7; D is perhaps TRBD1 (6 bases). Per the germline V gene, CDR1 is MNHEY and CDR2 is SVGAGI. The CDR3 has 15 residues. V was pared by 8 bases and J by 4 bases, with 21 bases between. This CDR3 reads CASVSGQGTGYEQYF. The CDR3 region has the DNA TGTGCCAGCGTCTCTGGTCAGGGGACCGGGTACGAGCAGTACTTC.

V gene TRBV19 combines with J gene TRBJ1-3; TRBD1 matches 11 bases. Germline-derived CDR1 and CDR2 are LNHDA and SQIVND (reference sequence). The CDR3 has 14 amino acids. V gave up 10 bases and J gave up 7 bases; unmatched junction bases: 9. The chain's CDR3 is CATTRTGGWNTIYF. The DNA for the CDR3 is TGTGCCACCACCCGGACAGGGGGCTGGAACACCATATATTTT.

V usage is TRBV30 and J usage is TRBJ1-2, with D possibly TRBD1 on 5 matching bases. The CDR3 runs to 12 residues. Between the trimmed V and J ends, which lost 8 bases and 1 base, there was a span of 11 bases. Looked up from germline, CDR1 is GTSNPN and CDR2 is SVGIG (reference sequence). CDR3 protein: CARGTGNYGYTF. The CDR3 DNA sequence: TGTGCCCGGGGGACGGGTAACTATGGCTACACCTTC.

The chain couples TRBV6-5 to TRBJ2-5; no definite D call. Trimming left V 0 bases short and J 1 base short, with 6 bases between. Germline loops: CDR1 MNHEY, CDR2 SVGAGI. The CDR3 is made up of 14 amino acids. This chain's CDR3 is CASSYSTLQETQYF. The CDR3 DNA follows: TGTGCCAGCAGTTACTCGACACTCCAAGAGACCCAGTACTTC.

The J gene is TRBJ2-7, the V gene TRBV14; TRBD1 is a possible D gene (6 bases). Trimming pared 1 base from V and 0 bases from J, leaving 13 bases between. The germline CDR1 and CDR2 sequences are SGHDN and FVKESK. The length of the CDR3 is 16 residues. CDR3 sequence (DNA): TGTGCCAGCAGCCAAGGAGGCGACAGGAGCTCCTACGAGCAGTACTTC. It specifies CASSQGGDRSSYEQYF.

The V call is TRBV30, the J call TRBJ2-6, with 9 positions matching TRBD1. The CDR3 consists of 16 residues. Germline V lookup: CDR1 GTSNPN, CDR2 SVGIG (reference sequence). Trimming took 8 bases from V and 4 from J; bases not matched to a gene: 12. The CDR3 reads CAIVGTGRTGANVLTF. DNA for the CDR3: TGTGCCATCGTTGGGACAGGGAGAACAGGGGCCAACGTCCTGACTTTC.

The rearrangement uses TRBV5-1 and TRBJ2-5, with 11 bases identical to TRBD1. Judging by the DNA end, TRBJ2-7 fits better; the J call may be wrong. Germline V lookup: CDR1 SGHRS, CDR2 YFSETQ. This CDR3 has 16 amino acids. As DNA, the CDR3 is TGCGCCAGCAGCTTGCCGCGGGACAGGGGGGTGGACGAGCAGTACTTC. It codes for CASSLPRDRGVDEQYF.

The CDR3 DNA sequence: TGTGCCAGCAGCCCATGGACAGGGAGGCTTGAAGCTTTCTTT. Translation gives CASSPWTGRLEAFF. The chain couples TRBV7-6 to TRBJ1-1, with TRBD1 matching 8 bases. The CDR3 has 14 amino acids. Germline trimming cut 5 bases from V and 7 bases from J; bases unmatched to any gene: 9. CDR1 and CDR2 (germline): SGHVS, FNYEAQ.

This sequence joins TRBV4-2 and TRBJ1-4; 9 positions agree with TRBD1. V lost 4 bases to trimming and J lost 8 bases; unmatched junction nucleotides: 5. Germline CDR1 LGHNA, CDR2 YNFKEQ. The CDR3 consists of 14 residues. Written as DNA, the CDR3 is TGTGCCAGCAGCCGGGACAGGGTTGGAGAAAAACTGTTTTTT. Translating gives CASSRDRVGEKLFF.

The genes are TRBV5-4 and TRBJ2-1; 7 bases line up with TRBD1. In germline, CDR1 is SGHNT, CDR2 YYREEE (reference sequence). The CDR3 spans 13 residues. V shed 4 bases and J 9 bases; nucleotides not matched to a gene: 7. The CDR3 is CASSTGQDGEQFF. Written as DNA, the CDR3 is TGTGCCAGCAGCACCGGACAGGACGGTGAGCAGTTCTTC.

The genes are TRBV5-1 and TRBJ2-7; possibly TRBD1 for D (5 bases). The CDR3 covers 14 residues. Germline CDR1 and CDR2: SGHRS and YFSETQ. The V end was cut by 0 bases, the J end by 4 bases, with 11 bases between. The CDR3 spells CASSLGGQGYEQYF. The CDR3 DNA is TGCGCCAGCAGCTTGGGTGGGCAGGGATACGAGCAGTACTTC.

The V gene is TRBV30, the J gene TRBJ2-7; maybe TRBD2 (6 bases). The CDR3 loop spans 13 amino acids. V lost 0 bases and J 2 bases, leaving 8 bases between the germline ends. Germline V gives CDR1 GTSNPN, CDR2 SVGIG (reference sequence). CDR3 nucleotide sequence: TGTGCCTGGAGTGTGTTAGCGGCCTACGAGCAGTACTTC. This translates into CAWSVLAAYEQYF.

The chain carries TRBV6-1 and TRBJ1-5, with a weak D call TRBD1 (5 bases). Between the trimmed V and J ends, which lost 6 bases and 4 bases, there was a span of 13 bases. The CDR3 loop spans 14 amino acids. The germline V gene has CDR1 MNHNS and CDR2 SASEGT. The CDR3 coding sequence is TGTGCCAGCAGGGAGGCACGGGGGAATCAGCCCCAGCATTTT. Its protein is CASREARGNQPQHF.

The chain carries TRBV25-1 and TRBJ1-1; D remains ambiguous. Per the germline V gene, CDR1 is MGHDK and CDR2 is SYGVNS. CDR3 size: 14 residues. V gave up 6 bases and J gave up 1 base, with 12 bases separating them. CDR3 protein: CASRKEGRNTEAFF. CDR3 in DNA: TGTGCCAGCAGAAAGGAGGGAAGGAACACTGAAGCTTTCTTT.

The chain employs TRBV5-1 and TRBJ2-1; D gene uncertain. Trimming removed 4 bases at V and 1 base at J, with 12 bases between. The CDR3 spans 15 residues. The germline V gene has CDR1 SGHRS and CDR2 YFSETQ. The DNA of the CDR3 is TGCGCCAGCAGCCTTGACGCGGATTCCTACAATGAGCAGTTCTTC. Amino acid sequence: CASSLDADSYNEQFF.

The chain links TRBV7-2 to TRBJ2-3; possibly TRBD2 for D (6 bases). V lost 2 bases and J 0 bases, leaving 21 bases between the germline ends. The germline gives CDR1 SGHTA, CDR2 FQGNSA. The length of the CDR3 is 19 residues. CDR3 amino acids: CASSLWPGRLPSSTDTQYF. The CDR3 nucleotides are TGTGCCAGCAGCTTATGGCCAGGGAGGCTTCCATCTAGCACAGATACGCAGTATTTT.